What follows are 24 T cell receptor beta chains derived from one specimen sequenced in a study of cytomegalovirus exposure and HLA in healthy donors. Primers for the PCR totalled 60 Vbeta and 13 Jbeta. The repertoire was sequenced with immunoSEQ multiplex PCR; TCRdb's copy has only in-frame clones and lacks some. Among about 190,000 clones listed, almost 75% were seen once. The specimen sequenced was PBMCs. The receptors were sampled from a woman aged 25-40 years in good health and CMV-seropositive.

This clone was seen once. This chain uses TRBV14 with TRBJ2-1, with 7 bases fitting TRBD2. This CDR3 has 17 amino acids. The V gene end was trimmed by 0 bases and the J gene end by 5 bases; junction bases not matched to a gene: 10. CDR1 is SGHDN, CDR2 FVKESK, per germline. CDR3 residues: CASSQDCPRGGDNEQFF. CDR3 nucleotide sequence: TGTGCCAGCAGCCAAGATTGTCCGAGGGGAGGGGACAATGAGCAGTTCTTC.

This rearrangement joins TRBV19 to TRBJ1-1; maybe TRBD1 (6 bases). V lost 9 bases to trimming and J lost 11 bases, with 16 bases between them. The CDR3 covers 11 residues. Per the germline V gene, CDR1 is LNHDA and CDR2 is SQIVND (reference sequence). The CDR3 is CASHSKGDAFF. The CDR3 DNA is TGTGCCAGCCATTCGAAGGGGGATGCTTTCTTT.

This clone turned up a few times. The CDR3 DNA follows: TGTGCCAGCATCATAACGGGGCGGGAGCAGGACAATGAGCAGTTCTTC. Encoded protein: CASIITGREQDNEQFF. The chain employs TRBV27 and TRBJ2-1; 7 positions agree with TRBD2. V trimming: 7 bases; J trimming: 5 bases; junction bases outside the gene matches: 14. The CDR3 spans 16 residues. Per the germline V gene, CDR1 is MNHEY and CDR2 is SMNVEV (reference sequence).

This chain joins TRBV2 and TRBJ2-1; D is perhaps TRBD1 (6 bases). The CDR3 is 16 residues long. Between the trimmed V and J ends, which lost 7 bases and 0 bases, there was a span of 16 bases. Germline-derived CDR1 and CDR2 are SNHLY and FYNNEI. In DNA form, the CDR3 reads TGTGCCAGCAAGGGGGTAGCGAAGAGCTCCTACAATGAGCAGTTCTTC. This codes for CASKGVAKSSYNEQFF.

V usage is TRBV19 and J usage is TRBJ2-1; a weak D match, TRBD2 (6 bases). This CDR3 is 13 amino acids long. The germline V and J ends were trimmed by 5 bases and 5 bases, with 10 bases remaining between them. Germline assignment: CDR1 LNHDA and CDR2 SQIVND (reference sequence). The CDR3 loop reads CASSFGTHNEQFF. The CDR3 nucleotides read TGTGCCAGTAGTTTCGGGACTCACAATGAGCAGTTCTTC.

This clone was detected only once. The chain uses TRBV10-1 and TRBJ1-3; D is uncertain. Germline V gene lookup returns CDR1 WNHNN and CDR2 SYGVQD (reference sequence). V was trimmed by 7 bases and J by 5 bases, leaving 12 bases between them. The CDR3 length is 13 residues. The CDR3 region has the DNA TGCGCCAGCATCCGGGGAAGAAGAAACACCATATATTTT. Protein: CASIRGRRNTIYF.

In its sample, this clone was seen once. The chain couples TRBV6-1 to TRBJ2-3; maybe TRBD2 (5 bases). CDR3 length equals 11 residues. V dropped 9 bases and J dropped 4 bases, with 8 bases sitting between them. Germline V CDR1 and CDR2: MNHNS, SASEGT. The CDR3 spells CAREVPDTQYF. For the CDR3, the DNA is TGTGCCAGGGAGGTTCCAGATACGCAGTATTTT.

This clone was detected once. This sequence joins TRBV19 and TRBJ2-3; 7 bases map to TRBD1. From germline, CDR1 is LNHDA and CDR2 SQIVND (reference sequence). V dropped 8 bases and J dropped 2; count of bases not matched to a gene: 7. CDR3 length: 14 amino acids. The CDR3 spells CASGRGQDTDTQYF. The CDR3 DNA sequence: TGTGCCAGTGGGCGCGGACAGGACACAGATACGCAGTATTTT.

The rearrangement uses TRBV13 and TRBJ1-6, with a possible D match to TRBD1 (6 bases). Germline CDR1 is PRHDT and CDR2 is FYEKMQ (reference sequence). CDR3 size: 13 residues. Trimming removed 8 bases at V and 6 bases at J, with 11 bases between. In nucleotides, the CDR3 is TGTGCCAGCGGGGGGGGCGTTAATTCACCCCTCCACTTT. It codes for CASGGGVNSPLHF.

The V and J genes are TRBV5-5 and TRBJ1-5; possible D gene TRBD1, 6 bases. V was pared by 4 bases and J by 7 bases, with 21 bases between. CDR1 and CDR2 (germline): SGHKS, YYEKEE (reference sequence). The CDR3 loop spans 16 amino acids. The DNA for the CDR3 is TGTGCCAGCAGCCCGCAATTGGGTGGAACAGGGCAGCCCCAGCATTTT. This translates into CASSPQLGGTGQPQHF. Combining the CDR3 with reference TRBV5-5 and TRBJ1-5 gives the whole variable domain DAGVTQSPTHLIKTRGQQVTLRCSPISGHKSVSWYQQVLGQGPQFIFQYYEKEERGRGNFPDRFSARQFPNYSSELNVNALLLGDSALYLCASSPQLGGTGQPQHFGDGTRLSIL.

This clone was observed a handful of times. Written as DNA, the CDR3 is TGTGCCAGCAGTTTTCAAGGGGTAGAAACTGAAGCTTTCTTT. Translated, it gives CASSFQGVETEAFF. The rearrangement uses TRBV28 and TRBJ1-1; possible D gene TRBD1, 5 bases. CDR1 is MDHEN, CDR2 SYDVKM, per germline. Trimming took 3 bases from V and 5 from J, leaving 13 bases between them. This CDR3 has 14 amino acids.

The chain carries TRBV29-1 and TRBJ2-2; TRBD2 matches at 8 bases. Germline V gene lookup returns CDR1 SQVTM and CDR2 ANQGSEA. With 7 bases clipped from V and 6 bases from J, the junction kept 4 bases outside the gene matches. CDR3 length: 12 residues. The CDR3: CSADGGAGELFF. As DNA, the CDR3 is TGCAGCGCGGACGGGGGGGCCGGGGAGCTGTTTTTT.

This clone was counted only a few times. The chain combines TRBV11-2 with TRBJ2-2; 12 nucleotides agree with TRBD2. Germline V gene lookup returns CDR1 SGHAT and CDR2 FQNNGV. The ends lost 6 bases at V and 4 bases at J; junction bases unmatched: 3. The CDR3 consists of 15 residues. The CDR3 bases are TGTGCCAGCAGGACTAGCGGGAGTAGCACCGGGGAGCTGTTTTTT. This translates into CASRTSGSSTGELFF.

CDR3 sequence reads: CASSSNYEQFF. CDR3 sequence (DNA): TGTGCCAGCAGCTCCAACTATGAGCAGTTCTTC. This chain connects TRBV6-6 to TRBJ2-1; D unclear. V dropped 6 bases and J dropped 8 bases, with 8 bases sitting between them. Germline V CDR1 and CDR2: MNHNY, SVGAGI (reference sequence). The CDR3 consists of 11 residues.

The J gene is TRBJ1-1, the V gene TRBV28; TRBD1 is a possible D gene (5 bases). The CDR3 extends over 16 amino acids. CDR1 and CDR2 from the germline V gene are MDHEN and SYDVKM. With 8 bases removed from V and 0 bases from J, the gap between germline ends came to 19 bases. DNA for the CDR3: TGTGCCAGCGGTATCTACTCAGGGCCCATGAACACTGAAGCTTTCTTT. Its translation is CASGIYSGPMNTEAFF.

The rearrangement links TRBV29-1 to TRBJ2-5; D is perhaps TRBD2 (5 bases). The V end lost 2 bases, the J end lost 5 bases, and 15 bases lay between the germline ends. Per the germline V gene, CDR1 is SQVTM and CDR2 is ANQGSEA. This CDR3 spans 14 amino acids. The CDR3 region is CSVERPIRRETQYF. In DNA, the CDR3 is TGCAGCGTTGAACGGCCTATTCGGAGGGAGACCCAGTACTTC.

The CDR3: CASTPGQGDTEAFF. CDR3 bases: TGTGCCAGCACTCCGGGACAGGGGGACACTGAAGCTTTCTTT. This chain links TRBV25-1 with TRBJ1-1, with TRBD1 matching 11 bases. Germline assignment: CDR1 MGHDK and CDR2 SYGVNS. CDR3 size: 14 residues. J was trimmed by 3 bases and V by 7 bases; bases with no gene match: 4.

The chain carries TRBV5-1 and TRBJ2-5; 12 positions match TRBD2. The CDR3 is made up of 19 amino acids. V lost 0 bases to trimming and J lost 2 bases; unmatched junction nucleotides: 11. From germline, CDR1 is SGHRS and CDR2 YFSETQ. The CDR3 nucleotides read TGCGCCAGCAGCTTGGATGCGACTAGCGGGAGCGGGGGGCAAGAGACCCAGTACTTC. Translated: CASSLDATSGSGGQETQYF.

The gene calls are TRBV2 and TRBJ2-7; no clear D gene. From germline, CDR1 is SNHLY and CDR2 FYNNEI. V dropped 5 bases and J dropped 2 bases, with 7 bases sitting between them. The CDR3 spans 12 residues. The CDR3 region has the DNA TGTGCCAGCAGTCAAGGGCCCTACGAGCAGTACTTC. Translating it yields CASSQGPYEQYF.

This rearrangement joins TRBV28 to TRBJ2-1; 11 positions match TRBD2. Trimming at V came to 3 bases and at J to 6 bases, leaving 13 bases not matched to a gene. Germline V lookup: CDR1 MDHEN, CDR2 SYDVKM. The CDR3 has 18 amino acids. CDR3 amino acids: CASSFRRIGTSGPNEQFF. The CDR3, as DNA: TGTGCCAGCAGTTTCAGACGAATCGGGACTAGCGGCCCCAATGAGCAGTTCTTC. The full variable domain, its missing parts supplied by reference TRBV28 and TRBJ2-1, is DVKVTQSSRYLVKRTGEKVFLECVQDMDHENMFWYRQDPGLGLRLIYFSYDVKMKEKGDIPEGYSVSREKKERFSLILESASTNQTSMYLCASSFRRIGTSGPNEQFFGPGTRLTVL.

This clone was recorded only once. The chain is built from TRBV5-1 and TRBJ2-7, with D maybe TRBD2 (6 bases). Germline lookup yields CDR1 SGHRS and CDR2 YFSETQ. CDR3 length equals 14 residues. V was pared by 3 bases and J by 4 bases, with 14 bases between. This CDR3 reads CASSYSGGGYEQYF. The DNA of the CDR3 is TGCGCCAGCAGCTATAGCGGAGGAGGTTACGAGCAGTACTTC.

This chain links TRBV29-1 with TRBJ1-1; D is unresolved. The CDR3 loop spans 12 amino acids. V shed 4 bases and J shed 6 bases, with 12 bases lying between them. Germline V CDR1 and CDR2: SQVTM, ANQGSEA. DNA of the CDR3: TGCAGCGTTGTGAGAGTGGAGGCTGAAGCTTTCTTT. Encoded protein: CSVVRVEAEAFF. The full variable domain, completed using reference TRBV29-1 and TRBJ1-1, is SAVISQKPSRDICQRGTSLTIQCQVDSQVTMMFWYRQQPGQSLTLIATANQGSEATYESGFVIDKFPISRPNLTFSTLTVSNMSPEDSSIYLCSVVRVEAEAFFGQGTRLTVV.

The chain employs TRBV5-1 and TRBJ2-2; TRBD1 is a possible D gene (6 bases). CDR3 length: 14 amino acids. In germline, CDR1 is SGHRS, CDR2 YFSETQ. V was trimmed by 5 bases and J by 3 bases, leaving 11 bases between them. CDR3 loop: CASSRTADTGELFF. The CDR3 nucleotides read TGCGCCAGCAGTAGGACAGCCGACACCGGGGAGCTGTTTTTT.

The DNA of the CDR3 is TGTGCCAGCAGTCCTCAAAGACTAGCGGGACGCACAGATACGCAGTATTTT. Residues: CASSPQRLAGRTDTQYF. This chain connects TRBV28 to TRBJ2-3; 11 nucleotides agree with TRBD2. The V gene end was trimmed by 5 bases and the J gene end by 1 base; junction bases not matched to a gene: 8. CDR1 and CDR2 (germline): MDHEN, SYDVKM. The CDR3 is 17 amino acids.